Following are 23 T cell receptor beta chains from one sample sequenced in a study of cytotoxic CD8 clonotypes in ibrutinib-treated CLL. Profiled with immunoSEQ multiplex PCR; TCRdb holds only in-frame clones, not every one. The sample records 40,000 or so clones, 60% to 75% being singletons. The starting material was PBMCs, obtained after 12 months of ibrutinib treatment. All receptors come from a human donor with chronic lymphocytic leukemia.

This clone appeared a few times. V and J are TRBV5-4 and TRBJ1-4; 9 bases are shared with TRBD1. The CDR3 consists of 14 residues. In germline, CDR1 is SGHNT, CDR2 YYREEE (reference sequence). V trimming: 4 bases; J trimming: 7 bases; junction bases outside the gene matches: 5. CDR3 coding DNA: TGTGCCAGCAGCCTTGGGACAGGGCGTGAAAAACTGTTTTTT. It encodes CASSLGTGREKLFF.

The CDR3 sequence: CSVDEMGLAGVGNNEQFF. As DNA, the CDR3 is TGCAGCGTAGATGAAATGGGACTAGCGGGAGTGGGCAACAATGAGCAGTTCTTC. This chain connects TRBV29-1 to TRBJ2-1, with 14 positions matching TRBD2. V lost 6 bases, J lost 5 bases, and 15 bases stayed unmatched. This CDR3 spans 18 amino acids. CDR1 SQVTM and CDR2 ANQGSEA come from the germline V gene.

The chain is built from TRBV29-1 and TRBJ1-2; 7 bases align to TRBD1. Germline CDR1 and CDR2: SQVTM and ANQGSEA. The V gene end was trimmed by 4 bases and the J gene end by 8 bases; junction bases not matched to a gene: 7. The CDR3 has 12 amino acids. The CDR3 DNA sequence: TGCAGCGTTGCAACAGGGGCCGGGGGCTACACCTTC. Residues: CSVATGAGGYTF.

In this sample, this clone turned up a few times. This rearrangement joins TRBV4-2 to TRBJ1-5; D is ambiguous. CDR1 LGHNA and CDR2 YNFKEQ come from the germline V gene. V was trimmed by 1 base and J by 6 bases, leaving 16 bases between them. The CDR3 sequence is 16 residues long. DNA for the CDR3: TGTGCCAGCAGCCAAGCCAATCGAGCAACACCTCAGCCCCAGCATTTT. Its protein is CASSQANRATPQPQHF.

This clone occurred a few times. The genes are TRBV7-2 and TRBJ2-2; TRBD2 might be the D (5 bases). Germline CDR1 SGHTA, CDR2 FQGNSA. The CDR3 runs 15 residues. Trimming removed 5 bases from V and 2 bases from J, with 12 bases in between. The CDR3 sequence is CASSPKRGNTGELFF. For the CDR3, the DNA is TGTGCCAGCAGCCCAAAACGGGGTAACACCGGGGAGCTGTTTTTT. Together with reference TRBV7-2 and TRBJ2-2, the CDR3 gives the full variable domain: GAGVSQSPSNKVTEKGKDVELRCDPISGHTALYWYRQSLGQGLEFLIYFQGNSAPDKSGLPSDRFSAERTGGSVSTLTIQRTQQEDSAVYLCASSPKRGNTGELFFGEGSRLTVL.

This chain joins TRBV10-3 and TRBJ1-4; no firm D call. V dropped 8 bases and J dropped 0 bases, with 4 bases sitting between them. The CDR3 length is 12 residues. The germline V gene encodes CDR1 ENHRY and CDR2 SYGVKD. The CDR3: CAIVATNEKLFF. The CDR3 bases are TGTGCCATCGTTGCAACTAATGAAAAACTGTTTTTT.

The gene calls are TRBV28 and TRBJ2-7; D uncertain. The length of the CDR3 is 13 residues. V was shortened by 3 bases and J by 4 bases, with 10 bases between the two germline ends. The germline V gene encodes CDR1 MDHEN and CDR2 SYDVKM. DNA of the CDR3: TGTGCCAGCAGTTTCGGAGCAAGGTACGAGCAGTACTTC. It translates to CASSFGARYEQYF.

The chain combines TRBV18 with TRBJ2-3; 11 bases map to TRBD2. The CDR3 extends over 16 amino acids. After removal of 5 bases from V and 0 bases from J, the junction contained 4 bases not matched to a gene. The germline gives CDR1 KGHSH, CDR2 LQKENI. In nucleotides, the CDR3 is TGTGCCAGCTCAATTGGACTAGCGGGCAGCACAGATACGCAGTATTTT. It translates to CASSIGLAGSTDTQYF.

This clone was counted a single time. The chain recombines TRBV15 with TRBJ1-5; 8 bases fit TRBD1. There are 18 residues in the CDR3. Trimming at V came to 0 bases and at J to 6 bases, leaving 13 bases not matched to a gene. Germline V CDR1 and CDR2: LNHNV, YYDKDF (reference sequence). CDR3: CATSRDGTGRTSFQPQHF. In DNA, the CDR3 is TGTGCCACCAGCAGAGATGGGACAGGTCGGACGTCGTTTCAGCCCCAGCATTTT.

The chain has TRBV11-3 and TRBJ2-1; D is unclear. The CDR3 is 13 residues long. V was shortened by 1 base and J by 6 bases, with 7 bases between the two germline ends. The germline gives CDR1 SGHNT, CDR2 YENEEA. Here the CDR3 DNA reads TGTGCCAGCAGCTTAGGGACCCTCAATGAGCAGTTCTTC. It specifies CASSLGTLNEQFF. Combining the CDR3 with reference TRBV11-3 and TRBJ2-1 gives the whole variable domain EAGVVQSPRYKIIEKKQPVAFWCNPISGHNTLYWYLQNLGQGPELLIRYENEEAVDDSQLPKDRFSAERLKGVDSTLKIQPAELGDSAVYLCASSLGTLNEQFFGPGTRLTVL.

The chain links TRBV29-1 to TRBJ2-3; 7 positions agree with TRBD1. In germline, CDR1 is SQVTM, CDR2 ANQGSEA. Unmatched junction bases numbered 11, after V lost 6 bases and J lost 2 bases. The CDR3 sequence is 15 residues long. The CDR3 nucleotides are TGCAGCGTACGAACCGGGACAGTCAACACAGATACGCAGTATTTT. Amino acid sequence: CSVRTGTVNTDTQYF.

This clone came up a few times. The gene calls are TRBV6-1 and TRBJ2-1; 13 bases are shared with TRBD2. J was trimmed by 0 bases and V by 4 bases; bases with no gene match: 9. Germline-derived CDR1 and CDR2 are MNHNS and SASEGT. The CDR3 length is 19 residues. CDR3 residues: CASSAQGTSGKSSYNEQFF. CDR3 nucleotide sequence: TGTGCCAGCAGTGCCCAAGGGACTAGCGGGAAGAGCTCCTACAATGAGCAGTTCTTC.

This chain connects TRBV4-1 to TRBJ2-1; D uncertain. With 1 base removed from V and 9 bases from J, the gap between germline ends came to 7 bases. Germline assignment: CDR1 MGHRA and CDR2 YSYEKL. The CDR3 is 12 residues long. The CDR3 nucleotides are TGCGCCAGCAGCCAAGGGGAAAGTGAGCAGTTCTTC. Protein product: CASSQGESEQFF.

The chain carries TRBV6-5 and TRBJ1-1, with TRBD1 matching over 8 bases. Trimming cost V 8 bases and J 11 bases; bases outside gene matches: 16. Germline V gives CDR1 MNHEY, CDR2 SVGAGI. The CDR3 sequence is 14 residues long. The CDR3 region has the DNA TGTGCCAGCCGCAGGACCCCAGGGGGCTCGTTTGCTTTCTTT. It codes for CASRRTPGGSFAFF.

The chain joins TRBV28 to TRBJ2-7, with 9 bases that match TRBD2. CDR3 size: 14 residues. Germline V lookup: CDR1 MDHEN, CDR2 SYDVKM. V dropped 3 bases and J dropped 6; count of bases not matched to a gene: 6. The CDR3 sequence is CASSLGGRAGEQYF. For the CDR3, the DNA is TGTGCCAGCAGTTTGGGCGGGAGGGCCGGCGAGCAGTACTTC.

The rearrangement joins TRBV18 to TRBJ2-4; D is possibly TRBD2 (6 bases). The ends were cut back, 2 bases at V and 6 bases at J, with 17 bases in the middle. Germline CDR1 reads KGHSH; CDR2 reads LQKENI. The CDR3 spans 16 residues. CDR3 DNA sequence: TGTGCCAGCTCACCATCCGCGGGAATCACTGGAAACATTCAGTACTTC. This sequence encodes CASSPSAGITGNIQYF.

V gene TRBV2 combines with J gene TRBJ2-1, with D hard to call. The CDR3 extends over 14 amino acids. Deletions cut 8 bases from V and 7 bases from J, with 18 bases between. Germline values: CDR1 SNHLY, CDR2 FYNNEI. In DNA form, the CDR3 reads TGTGCCAGCCAGTACCCCCTTGGGAAGAATGAGCAGTTCTTC. Translating gives CASQYPLGKNEQFF. The whole variable domain, remainder taken from reference TRBV2 and TRBJ2-1, is EPEVTQTPSHQVTQMGQEVILRCVPISNHLYFYWYRQILGQKVEFLVSFYNNEISEKSEIFDDQFSVERPDGSNFTLKIRSTKLEDSAMYFCASQYPLGKNEQFFGPGTRLTVL.

The chain is built from TRBV10-1 and TRBJ2-7, with 9 bases that match TRBD1. The germline V gene has CDR1 WNHNN and CDR2 SYGVQD (reference sequence). V dropped 6 bases and J dropped 6; count of bases not matched to a gene: 6. This CDR3 has 13 residues. The CDR3 loop reads CASSGTGRIEQYF. The CDR3 DNA is TGCGCCAGCAGCGGGACAGGGAGGATCGAGCAGTACTTC.

As for this clone: At one end the junction does not follow the germline gene, possibly because of a read error. CDR3 sequence: CASSQDWRPYQQYF. CDR3 in DNA: TGTGCCAGCAGCCAAGACTGGCGGCCCTACCAGCAGTACTTC. This chain joins TRBV14 and TRBJ2-7; D gene unclear. CDR1 and CDR2 from the germline V gene are SGHDN and FVKESK. The CDR3 has 14 amino acids.

The chain links TRBV9 to TRBJ1-2; TRBD1 might be the D (6 bases). The CDR3 has 15 amino acids. CDR1 and CDR2 from the germline V gene are SGDLS and YYNGEE. V was clipped by 0 bases and J by 7 bases, with 16 bases between them. The CDR3 is CASSVEGRGLSGYTF. The CDR3 region has the DNA TGTGCCAGCAGCGTAGAGGGCAGGGGTTTAAGTGGCTACACCTTC.

CDR3 in DNA: TGTGCCAGCTCACGGGGCGGGGATGATACTGAAGCTTTCTTT. It yields the protein CASSRGGDDTEAFF. This chain links TRBV18 with TRBJ1-1, with TRBD1 as a possible D gene (5 bases). The CDR3 spans 14 residues. Germline V gene sequence: CDR1 KGHSH, CDR2 LQKENI. The V gene lost 4 bases and the J gene lost 5 bases, with 14 bases spanning the gap.

This chain connects TRBV30 to TRBJ1-1; 7 bases map to TRBD1. Germline V gene lookup returns CDR1 GTSNPN and CDR2 SVGIG (reference sequence). Trimming removed 0 bases from V and 1 base from J; junction bases left unmatched: 5. The CDR3 is 15 amino acids. The CDR3 loop reads CAWSVGSGGNTEAFF. Here the CDR3 DNA reads TGTGCCTGGAGTGTCGGGTCAGGGGGGAACACTGAAGCTTTCTTT.

The chain recombines TRBV5-4 with TRBJ1-2, with D possibly being TRBD1 (6 bases). The CDR3 runs to 15 residues. Germline loops: CDR1 SGHNT, CDR2 YYREEE (reference sequence). V was shortened by 3 bases and J by 4 bases, with 16 bases between the two germline ends. The CDR3 here is CASSSIGGQVYGYTF. The DNA of the CDR3 is TGTGCCAGCAGCTCGATTGGGGGGCAGGTCTATGGCTACACCTTC.